A selection of T cell receptor beta chains follows, all from one sample in a study of OX40 agonist ivuxolimab in advanced cancers. The assay was immunoSEQ multiplex PCR, and TCRdb's table has in-frame clones only and misses some. The sample contains 65,000 to 75,000 clones, about 81% of which appear only once. Specimen: CD4+ or CD8+ T cells sorted from blood, collected in a trial of the OX40 agonist ivuxolimab. The receptor set was obtained from an adult with an advanced solid tumor such as melanoma, head and neck, liver or kidney cancer. CDR3s include the opening cysteine and the closing phenylalanine or tryptophan. The D gene is left open where the match is weak. Clone sizes are given selectively: once, few, many, or a class where the clone is expanded.

size: -; V: TRBV6-1; D: TRBD2; J: TRBJ2-5; DNA: TGTGCCAGCAGCGGGGGGTTAGAGACCCAGTACTTC; CDR3: CASSGGLETQYF
size: few; V: TRBV7-8; D: TRBD1; J: TRBJ2-5; DNA: TGTGCCAGCAGCTGGGACAGCCAAGAGACCCAGTACTTC; CDR3: CASSWDSQETQYF
size: -; V: TRBV25-1; D: -; J: TRBJ1-4; DNA: TGTGCCAGCAGTGACGGGATACCAAATGAAAAACTGTTTTTT; CDR3: CASSDGIPNEKLFF
size: -; V: TRBV7-2; D: TRBD1; J: TRBJ1-2; DNA: TGTGCCAGCAGCCAACAGGGGGCCCAGAATGGCTACACCTTC; CDR3: CASSQQGAQNGYTF
size: -; V: TRBV4-2; D: TRBD2; J: TRBJ2-2; DNA: TGTGCCAGCAGCCAAGATCCGACTAGCGGGGGGTCCGGGGAGCTGTTTTTT; CDR3: CASSQDPTSGGSGELFF
size: -; V: TRBV7-9; D: -; J: TRBJ1-1; DNA: TGTGCCAGCAGCGGACTGGCGGCGGCTGAAGCTTTCTTT; CDR3: CASSGLAAAEAFF
size: -; V: TRBV5-4; D: -; J: TRBJ2-2; DNA: TGTGCCAGCAGCTTTGCTGGGGAGCTGTTTTTT; CDR3: CASSFAGELFF
size: -; V: TRBV7-9; D: -; J: TRBJ2-7; DNA: TGTGCCAGCAGCTACGGACAAGCCTACGAGCAGTACTTC; CDR3: CASSYGQAYEQYF
size: -; V: TRBV27; D: TRBD1; J: TRBJ1-2; DNA: TGTGCCAGCAGTTCGGGGGGACAGGGGGTCTATGGCTACACCTTC; CDR3: CASSSGGQGVYGYTF
size: medium-sized; V: TRBV28; D: -; J: TRBJ1-3; DNA: TGTGCCAGCAGGCCCAGGAAAGGGGGTACTGGAAACACCATATATTTT; CDR3: CASRPRKGGTGNTIYF
size: -; V: TRBV18; D: -; J: TRBJ1-2; DNA: TGTGCCAGCTCACCACCGGGGATCGACTATGGCTACACCTTC; CDR3: CASSPPGIDYGYTF
size: few; V: TRBV27; D: -; J: TRBJ2-1; DNA: TGTGCCAGCAGGGACGGAAACCTTTTTGGGCAGTTCTTC; CDR3: CASRDGNLFGQFF
size: -; V: TRBV9; D: -; J: TRBJ1-1; DNA: TGTGCCAGCAGCGTAGTAAGGGCGGCTGAAGCTTTCTTT; CDR3: CASSVVRAAEAFF
size: -; V: TRBV18; D: -; J: TRBJ2-2; DNA: TGTGCCAGCTCACCAAATCCAGCGACGAACACCGGGGAGCTGTTTTTT; CDR3: CASSPNPATNTGELFF
size: once; V: TRBV9; D: TRBD2; J: TRBJ2-1; DNA: TGTGCCAGCAGCGTTTCTAGCGGAAGGGCTGTCAATGAGCAGTTCTTC; CDR3: CASSVSSGRAVNEQFF
size: few; V: TRBV5-4; D: -; J: TRBJ1-2; DNA: TGTGCCAGCACTCAAAGGAGAGCAGGGAATTCAGGTGGCTACACCTTC; CDR3: CASTQRRAGNSGGYTF
size: -; V: TRBV19; D: TRBD1; J: TRBJ2-1; DNA: TGTGCCAGTAGTTCCGGGACAGGGGGCTACAATGAGCAGTTCTTC; CDR3: CASSSGTGGYNEQFF
size: -; V: TRBV6-1; D: -; J: TRBJ1-5; DNA: TGTGCCAGCAGTGAAAACGCAAGAGGTGCCAATCAGCCCCAGCATTTT; CDR3: CASSENARGANQPQHF
size: -; V: TRBV9; D: TRBD2; J: TRBJ2-1; DNA: TGTGCCAGCAGCCCACTAGCGGCCTTCTACAATGAGCAGTTCTTC; CDR3: CASSPLAAFYNEQFF
size: -; V: TRBV4-3; D: -; J: TRBJ2-1; DNA: TGCGCCAGCAGCCAAGAAGAGGGTATTGAGGCTGAGCAGTTCTTC; CDR3: CASSQEEGIEAEQFF
size: -; V: TRBV28; D: TRBD1; J: TRBJ1-5; DNA: TGTGCCACCAGAATAACCTCCTTCGGGACAGGGGTTGATCAGCCCCAGCATTTT; CDR3: CATRITSFGTGVDQPQHF
size: -; V: TRBV6-5; D: TRBD1; J: TRBJ2-3; DNA: TGTGCCAGCAGCTTGGACAGGGCCACAGATACGCAGTATTTT; CDR3: CASSLDRATDTQYF
size: -; V: TRBV9; D: TRBD2; J: TRBJ2-5; DNA: TGTGCCAGCAGCGCCGCTCTGATCAGCGGGAGTTGGCAAGAGACCCAGTACTTC; CDR3: CASSAALISGSWQETQYF
size: -; V: TRBV28; D: -; J: TRBJ2-3; DNA: TGTGCCAGCAGTCCCATCGACAGCACAGATACGCAGTATTTT; CDR3: CASSPIDSTDTQYF
size: -; V: TRBV28; D: TRBD1; J: TRBJ1-2; DNA: TGTGCCAGCGGCTACGGACAGGGGTTAAATGGCTACACCTTC; CDR3: CASGYGQGLNGYTF
size: -; V: TRBV19; D: -; J: TRBJ2-3; DNA: TGTGCCAGTAAAGAGGGCTATAACACAGATACGCAGTATTTT; CDR3: CASKEGYNTDTQYF
size: -; V: TRBV18; D: TRBD2; J: TRBJ2-5; DNA: TGTGCCAGCTCGGACAGCGGGAGTGGCCAAGAGACCCAGTACTTC; CDR3: CASSDSGSGQETQYF
size: -; V: TRBV19; D: TRBD1; J: TRBJ1-2; DNA: TGTGCCAGTCACCGGGACAGGGGTCCCCAAAACTATGGCTACACCTTC; CDR3: CASHRDRGPQNYGYTF
size: -; V: TRBV9; D: TRBD2; J: TRBJ2-1; DNA: TGTGCCAGCAGCGTACTAGCGGGGGGGCCGAGCTCCTACAATGAGCAGTTCTTC; CDR3: CASSVLAGGPSSYNEQFF
size: -; V: TRBV30; D: -; J: TRBJ1-2; DNA: TGTGCCTGGAGTGTAGGATCGTTCGGGATCTATGGCTACACCTTC; CDR3: CAWSVGSFGIYGYTF
size: -; V: TRBV18; D: -; J: TRBJ2-2; DNA: TGTGCCAGCTCACCGGCGGGTACCGGGGAGCTGTTTTTT; CDR3: CASSPAGTGELFF
size: -; V: TRBV7-9; D: -; J: TRBJ2-2; DNA: TGTGCCAGCAGGACAGTTATCGGGGAGCTGTTTTTT; CDR3: CASRTVIGELFF
size: -; V: TRBV15; D: -; J: TRBJ1-6; DNA: TGTGCCACCAGCGCCCAACCAGGGAGCTCCTATAATTCACCCCTCCACTTT; CDR3: CATSAQPGSSYNSPLHF
size: -; V: TRBV19; D: -; J: TRBJ2-2; DNA: -; CDR3: CASTSAGMRLGAGELFF
size: few; V: TRBV14; D: -; J: TRBJ2-3; DNA: TGTGCCAGCAGCCTGGGACTGTACACAGATACGCAGTATTTT; CDR3: CASSLGLYTDTQYF
size: -; V: TRBV7-9; D: TRBD1; J: TRBJ1-2; DNA: TGTGCCAGCAGCTTAGGCCAACAGGGGAATGGCTACACCTTC; CDR3: CASSLGQQGNGYTF
size: -; V: TRBV18; D: TRBD2; J: TRBJ2-1; DNA: TGTGCCAGCTCACTTCTGACAGCGGGAGGCGGAAGCTCCTACAATGAGCAGTTCTTC; CDR3: CASSLLTAGGGSSYNEQFF
size: few; V: TRBV7-2; D: TRBD2; J: TRBJ2-3; DNA: TGTGCCAGCAGCTTACAGGGCGGGAGGGCAGATACGCAGTATTTT; CDR3: CASSLQGGRADTQYF
size: -; V: TRBV2; D: -; J: TRBJ1-3; DNA: TGTGCCAGCAGTGAAGAGGGTCAGTCCGGATATTTT; CDR3: CASSEEGQSGYF
size: -; V: TRBV5-4; D: -; J: TRBJ2-1; DNA: TGTGCCAGCAGCCCGGGGGTAAGCTCCTACAATGAGCAGTTCTTC; CDR3: CASSPGVSSYNEQFF
size: -; V: TRBV5-1; D: -; J: TRBJ2-7; DNA: TGCGCCAGCAGGGATGGGGCAGGGCATGAGAACGAGCAGTACTTC; CDR3: CASRDGAGHENEQYF
size: -; V: TRBV27; D: TRBD1; J: TRBJ2-7; DNA: TGTGCCAGCAGCGGGACAGGGCTCTCCTACGAGCAGTACTTC; CDR3: CASSGTGLSYEQYF
size: -; V: TRBV7-2; D: TRBD1; J: TRBJ2-1; DNA: TGTGCCAGCAGCTTAGTTTACCGGCGCGGGACAGGGTCCAATGAGCAGTTCTTC; CDR3: CASSLVYRRGTGSNEQFF
size: -; V: TRBV5-4; D: TRBD2; J: TRBJ2-5; DNA: TGTGCCAGCAGCTTGGGTCCGACAGCGGGAGGGGAGACCCAGTACTTC; CDR3: CASSLGPTAGGETQYF
size: -; V: TRBV5-1; D: TRBD1; J: TRBJ1-6; DNA: TGCGCCAGCAGCTCCTCCGGGACAGAAAATTCACCCCTCCACTTT; CDR3: CASSSSGTENSPLHF
size: -; V: TRBV9; D: -; J: TRBJ2-2; DNA: TGTGCCAGCAGGAGGGAGACCGGGGAGCTGTTTTTT; CDR3: CASRRETGELFF
size: -; V: TRBV4-1; D: TRBD1; J: TRBJ2-1; DNA: TGCGCCAGCAGCCGCGGACAGGGGAACTTTTACAATGAGCAGTTCTTC; CDR3: CASSRGQGNFYNEQFF
size: -; V: TRBV7-2; D: -; J: TRBJ2-5; DNA: TGTGCCAGCAGCTTGGACGGACGGGGGGAGACCCAGTACTTC; CDR3: CASSLDGRGETQYF
size: -; V: TRBV6-6; D: TRBD1; J: TRBJ2-6; DNA: TGTGCCAGCACCGAGGGGGCCCGTGGGGCCAACGTCCTGACTTTC; CDR3: CASTEGARGANVLTF
size: -; V: TRBV5-6; D: -; J: TRBJ1-1; DNA: TGTGCCAGTGAACGGGACACCTTAGCTTTCTTT; CDR3: CASERDTLAFF
size: -; V: TRBV28; D: TRBD1; J: TRBJ1-5; DNA: TGTGCCAGCAGTTTTTCAGGGGGCCCGAATCAGCCCCAGCATTTT; CDR3: CASSFSGGPNQPQHF
size: -; V: TRBV7-9; D: TRBD1; J: TRBJ1-3; DNA: TGTGCCAGCAGCTTTAGACAGGGCGAAAACACCATATATTTT; CDR3: CASSFRQGENTIYF
size: -; V: TRBV29-1; D: -; J: TRBJ2-2; DNA: TGCAGCGTCGGAGGGGGTAGGGACACCGGGGAGCTGTTTTTT; CDR3: CSVGGGRDTGELFF